This T cell receptor beta chain appears in the sequencing data of a study of cytomegalovirus exposure and HLA in healthy donors (TCRdb year 2017). Context from the whole study: In an earlier analysis of roughly 590 of the donors, about 260 Gb of sequence data and 90 million to 130 million unique TCR beta sequences from 150 million to 200 million T cells were reported. An early release that covered about 600 HLA-typed donors contained 250 to 350 gigabases of sequencing data and 70 million to 100 million unique TCR sequences. Of the 300 to 450 genotyped donors, less than 85% were placed in the genetic ancestry cluster associated with self-reported Caucasian donors. The study was designed to test whether signatures of past pathogen exposure could be identified by cataloging public T cell receptors. The study profiled the T cell repertoires of more than 500 subjects by immunosequencing and related them to cytomegalovirus serostatus. A separate validation cohort of roughly 130 different subjects was used in addition to the roughly 700-subject first cohort. To predict cytomegalovirus infection status, the study brought together high-throughput TCR immunosequencing, statistical association of individual TCRs with disease status, and machine learning. To study patterns of TCR occurrence, a later analysis re-analyzed previously published TCR beta repertoires from 650 to 750 donors and added high-resolution HLA genotyping. In the later analysis, no new phenotypic data were used to find candidate immune exposures; instead, reliance was placed on TCR beta sequences and their occurrence across donors. An earlier analysis of several hundred of the donors used high-throughput TCR beta sequencing to judge whether each TCR beta V gene segment behaved as functional or pseudogenic. Donor age, sex, ethnicity and CMV serostatus were compiled together with the repertoire data. A later genetic analysis used genome-wide SNP genotypes for about 55% of the 666 donors, treating that subset as a discovery cohort. All discovery cohort repertoires had been generated using a single sequencing platform. Class I and class II HLA loci were covered by the typing at four-digit resolution. The number of donors typed differed by locus, with 629-630 for A, B, C, DRB1 and DQB1, around 560 for DQA1, over 600 for DPA1, and about 450 for DPB1. Roughly five DR-DQ haplotypes were treated as single units for association and clustering because of strong linkage in the cohort. On average, about 200,000 unique TCR beta nucleotide sequences were sequenced per donor among about 400 genotyped donors of the cohort, with 15% to 20% of those sequences being non-productive. Broader findings and caveats from the paper: A later analysis found that TCR association rates varied across HLA loci, with DRB1 alleles showing the most associated TCRs and HLA-C alleles the fewest. Approximately 18 rarely observed V segments, including chromosome 9 orphons, were excluded from the earlier analysis of approximately 600 of the donors because counts were too low. A later analysis reported that several top co-occurrence clusters appeared linked to parvovirus B19, influenza, CMV and Epstein-Barr virus. When HLA alleles, especially DR and DQ, strongly co-occurred, attributing TCR associations to individual alleles was difficult. Most TCR sequences were seen in very few donors, while some public TCRs were found in many individuals. HLA typing was unavailable for some donors at each locus, so association tests used only the typed subset. For the cohort, immune exposure information was limited to CMV serostatus. A further reported finding was that TCR beta sequences accurately predicted the HLA-A and HLA-B alleles for most subjects in the first cohort. A total of fewer than 200 TCR beta chains were listed by the study as associated with cytomegalovirus. In a later analysis, HLA-associated TCR beta chains were found to be more clonally expanded and to have lower generation probabilities than equally common non-associated chains. Some IMGT-functional V segments, including TRBV6-2 and TRBV6-3, could not be told apart with the 87-base-pair reads, so those segments were excluded. Presence/absence analyses assumed roughly uniform sequencing depth across donors, an assumption that may not hold. A later genetic analysis associated a missense DCLRE1C variant with V-gene and J-gene trimming of TCR beta chains, and an independent cohort replicated the association. Linkage disequilibrium might explain the correlated functional status among segregating V segments, but an unknown experimental factor could not be excluded. A later genetic analysis reported fewer N-insertions in productive TCRs among donors in an Asian-associated ancestry cluster than the roughly 670-donor mean. At a false discovery rate of 0.05, a later analysis linked about 16,000 TCR beta sequences to specific HLA alleles. In an earlier analysis of about 600 of the donors, most TCR beta V segments appeared in productive rearrangements about 87% or about 30% of the time, broadly matching IMGT annotations. Most CMV-associated TCR beta chains appeared to be HLA-restricted in a later analysis, and the HLA associations seemed to be driven largely by CMV exposure. A group of highly shared sequence variants was considered likely to be a technical artifact of the sequencing pipeline. It was suggested by the authors that the approach could potentially be generalized to other disease states and immunological phenotypes. The classifier was reported to diagnose cytomegalovirus status with high specificity and sensitivity in both the original and validation cohorts. Three of the identified cytomegalovirus-associated TCR beta chains were confirmed in vitro to be specific for cytomegalovirus antigens. Only TCR beta chains were sequenced in this cohort, and the absence of alpha or paired-chain data limited detectable features.

Libraries came from the immunoSEQ multiplex PCR assay. For the multiplex PCR, a mixture combining 60 forward primers for TCR Vbeta segments and 13 reverse primers for TCR Jbeta segments was used. The CDR3 region of rearranged TCR beta genes was amplified from genomic DNA with a multiplex PCR assay. The Illumina HiSeq System was used to sequence the amplified TCR beta libraries as 87-base-pair reads. As for the original processing: In a later analysis, tens of millions of unique TCR beta chains were counted across the approximately 670 repertoires, and some 10 million of these chains were shared by at least two donors. Raw reads were error-corrected and collapsed into unique sequences with a nearest-neighbor algorithm that merged closely related sequences to remove PCR and sequencing errors. CDR3 sequences were aligned to IMGT reference sequences to assign V, D and J gene segments. Each retained sequence needed at least a six-nucleotide match to both a V gene segment and a J gene segment. Rearrangements were called productive when the CDR3 lacked stop codons and stayed in frame with V and J; all others were non-productive. CDR3 was defined by IMGT convention, running from the second conserved V-encoded cysteine to the conserved J-encoded phenylalanine. Sequences without an unambiguous match to a single V gene segment were excluded from the earlier analysis of 500 to 700 of the donors. In an earlier analysis of some 590 of the donors, a V segment was called functional when productive rearrangements were above 56.7%, and segregating when the standard deviation between donors exceeded 5%. A statistical classification framework was built to diagnose cytomegalovirus status from the catalog of TCR beta chain sequences. V and J gene assignment, in a later analysis, came from comparing TCR nucleotide sequences with IMGT/GENE-DB human TR gene sequences. Using the TCRdist pipeline, a later analysis assigned CDR3 sequences along with most-parsimonious VDJ recombination scenarios. In a later analysis, each TCR beta chain was defined by its CDR3 amino acid sequence together with its V-gene family, and reads lacking a unique V-gene family were excluded. A later analysis removed over 500 highly shared, low-generation-probability nucleotide sequences to deal with suspected cross-contamination and a sequencing artifact. A later analysis calculated a clonal expansion index for each public chain from normalized within-repertoire ranks of inferred template counts. In a later analysis, generation probabilities were computed with a VDJ recombination model fitted to out-of-frame rearrangements, and the resulting probabilities were checked against IGoR. Hypergeometric tests were used in a later analysis to score TCR-TCR, TCR-HLA and TCR-CMV co-occurrence, with a repertoire-size bias correction applied to the TCR pairs. To estimate false discovery rates, a later analysis permuted the HLA or CMV assignments 20 times. In a later analysis, co-occurring TCRs were grouped using DBSCAN, and TCRdist sequence similarity was added for clustering within HLA-allele-positive subsets. Repertoires with fewer than 30,000 or more than 120,000 public chains, plus five repertoires with anomalous nucleotide sharing, were excluded from co-occurrence clustering. This is the immuneACCESS table as TCRdb keeps it, with only in-frame sequences that have V and J called. A part of the clones is gone; compared with another copy, unresolved V genes explain less than half, and the rest is unexplained. The V and J calls and the clone size are those of that table, but D and trimming were determined from the DNA. Within this sample are 130,000 or so clones, with 8% to 9.5% of them counted one time only. 5% to 7% of the sample comes from the top ten.

There are a few counts of this clone. Its specific antigen is unknown. It has no much larger one-base neighbor in the sample; base qualities were not kept. The cohort comprised 670 or so healthy bone marrow donors. At the time of sampling, every cohort member was nominally healthy, though immune exposures that went unrecorded were likely present. The donor was CMV seronegative and belonged to the group of over 350 seronegative cohort members. A peripheral blood sample was collected from each donor, and TCR beta sequencing was performed on peripheral blood mononuclear cells. Genomic DNA was extracted from the blood cell samples with the Qiagen DNeasy Blood Extraction Kit. Its CDR3 holds 15 amino acids, cysteine through phenylalanine. Solely the CDR3 DNA is kept, with 45 bases framed from the first base. At the junction V is shortened by 10 bases and J by 4 bases, with 22 bases in between. Via the germline V gene (reference sequence), CDR1 is MNHEY and CDR2 SMNVEV.

The V and J segments used are TRBV27 and TRBJ1-1; a tentative D match to TRBD1 spans 6 bases. The sample taken for sequencing was PBMCs. The TCR comes from a man aged 35-49 years in good health and CMV-seronegative. CDR3 region: CATSTVLGAGTEAFF. Here is the DNA: TGTGCCACGTCCACGGTGTTGGGGGCTGGCACTGAAGCTTTCTTT.